This TCR beta chain came from a study of regulatory T cells in long-lasting Graves disease. Study-wide points: Sharing of public clonotypes was greater in persistent patients (approximately 2,700) than in new patients (around 1,000).

Time point meaning: persistent/refractory GD, antithyroid drugs over 5 years with positive TRAb. PBMCs were the source of the RNA used for TCR sequencing. Peripheral blood, at nine milliliters, went into EDTA tubes. This clonotype turned up a few times. Its antigen is unknown. V gave up 6 bases and J gave up 4 bases, with 15 bases separating them. This CDR3 has 14 amino acids. Investigators prepared the TCR beta libraries by applying iRepertoire HTBI primers and Arm-PCR of CDR3 regions. TCRdb processed the multiplex PCR reads anew with MiXCR; each CDR3 protein has one entry. The data contain 600,000 to 850,000 distinct CDR3 sequences, around 32% of them seen just once; the ten biggest clones take up about 42%.

The TCR sequence derives from a female donor with Graves disease. The sequences come from peripheral blood mononuclear cells (PBMCs), collected when the disease was refractory, from a patient treated with antithyroid drugs. The chain links TRBV12-3 or TRBV12-4 to TRBJ2-5; possibly TRBD2 for D (6 bases). CDR3 protein: CASSPPRGGETQYF. The CDR3 DNA reads as TGTGCCAGCAGCCCCCCTAGGGGAGGAGAGACCCAGTACTTC.